This T cell receptor beta chain was profiled in a study of radiation and T cells in renal cell carcinoma. Broader study findings: In blood, top tumor clones expanded by 2 weeks, shrinking by 4. Pretreatment tumor biopsies were lacking, so baseline clonotypes are unknown.

As to time point: baseline pretreatment blood. Treatment indicated: 15 Gy SBRT to primary tumor, nephrectomy 4 weeks later. Blood was sampled at baseline, 2 weeks and 4 weeks after SBRT. V dropped 0 bases and J dropped 3 bases, with 11 bases sitting between them. This CDR3 has 15 residues. Germline V gene sequence: CDR1 LGHNA, CDR2 YSLEER. Produced via immunoSEQ multiplex PCR; TCRdb's table is partial and in-frame only. The table has 130,000 to 150,000 clones, approximately 90% seen once. Remarks on this clone: Its antigen is still unknown.

The receptor comes from a woman aged 45 to 65 with renal cell carcinoma. The chain joins TRBV4-3 to TRBJ2-5, with D perhaps TRBD2 (6 bases). Sequenced here: blood, sampled from a patient whose treatment included radiotherapy and nephrectomy. This CDR3 is CASSQEVGGEETQYF. The CDR3 coding sequence is TGCGCCAGCAGCCAAGAGGTCGGGGGAGAAGAGACCCAGTACTTC.